In this sample, the clone carrying this T cell receptor (beta chain) turned up many times. Its specificity is not known. This sample was taken from a study of T cells after yellow fever vaccination. General study findings and limits: Although most clonotypes did not, a small share appeared in both CD4 and CD8 compartments. Weaker, the secondary response had a peak occurring faster, on day 5 versus 15. Contaminants from the bulk population, in the form of abundant clonotypes, could be found in FACS-sorted repertoires.

The CDR3 loop spans 15 amino acids. Germline V gene data show CDR1 as SGHKS and CDR2 as YYEKEE (reference sequence). With V trimmed by 4 bases and J by 1 base, 6 bases remained unmatched. Researchers made TCR cDNA using 5'RACE template switching, and this step added a universal primer site and UMIs. Each CDR3 protein gets one entry after TCRdb re-called the 5' RACE reads with MiXCR. The sample has roughly 310,000 distinct CDR3 sequences, roughly 3.5% seen once. This sequence originates from a man between 18 and 35 years old who received the YFV17D yellow fever vaccine. The chain links TRBV5-5 to TRBJ2-3, with 7 bases that match TRBD1. The sample consisted of PBMCs, taken on the day of the yellow fever booster vaccination. CDR3 in amino acids: CASSTRQGGTDTQYF. In DNA, the CDR3 is TGTGCCAGCAGCACCCGACAGGGTGGCACAGATACGCAGTATTTT.